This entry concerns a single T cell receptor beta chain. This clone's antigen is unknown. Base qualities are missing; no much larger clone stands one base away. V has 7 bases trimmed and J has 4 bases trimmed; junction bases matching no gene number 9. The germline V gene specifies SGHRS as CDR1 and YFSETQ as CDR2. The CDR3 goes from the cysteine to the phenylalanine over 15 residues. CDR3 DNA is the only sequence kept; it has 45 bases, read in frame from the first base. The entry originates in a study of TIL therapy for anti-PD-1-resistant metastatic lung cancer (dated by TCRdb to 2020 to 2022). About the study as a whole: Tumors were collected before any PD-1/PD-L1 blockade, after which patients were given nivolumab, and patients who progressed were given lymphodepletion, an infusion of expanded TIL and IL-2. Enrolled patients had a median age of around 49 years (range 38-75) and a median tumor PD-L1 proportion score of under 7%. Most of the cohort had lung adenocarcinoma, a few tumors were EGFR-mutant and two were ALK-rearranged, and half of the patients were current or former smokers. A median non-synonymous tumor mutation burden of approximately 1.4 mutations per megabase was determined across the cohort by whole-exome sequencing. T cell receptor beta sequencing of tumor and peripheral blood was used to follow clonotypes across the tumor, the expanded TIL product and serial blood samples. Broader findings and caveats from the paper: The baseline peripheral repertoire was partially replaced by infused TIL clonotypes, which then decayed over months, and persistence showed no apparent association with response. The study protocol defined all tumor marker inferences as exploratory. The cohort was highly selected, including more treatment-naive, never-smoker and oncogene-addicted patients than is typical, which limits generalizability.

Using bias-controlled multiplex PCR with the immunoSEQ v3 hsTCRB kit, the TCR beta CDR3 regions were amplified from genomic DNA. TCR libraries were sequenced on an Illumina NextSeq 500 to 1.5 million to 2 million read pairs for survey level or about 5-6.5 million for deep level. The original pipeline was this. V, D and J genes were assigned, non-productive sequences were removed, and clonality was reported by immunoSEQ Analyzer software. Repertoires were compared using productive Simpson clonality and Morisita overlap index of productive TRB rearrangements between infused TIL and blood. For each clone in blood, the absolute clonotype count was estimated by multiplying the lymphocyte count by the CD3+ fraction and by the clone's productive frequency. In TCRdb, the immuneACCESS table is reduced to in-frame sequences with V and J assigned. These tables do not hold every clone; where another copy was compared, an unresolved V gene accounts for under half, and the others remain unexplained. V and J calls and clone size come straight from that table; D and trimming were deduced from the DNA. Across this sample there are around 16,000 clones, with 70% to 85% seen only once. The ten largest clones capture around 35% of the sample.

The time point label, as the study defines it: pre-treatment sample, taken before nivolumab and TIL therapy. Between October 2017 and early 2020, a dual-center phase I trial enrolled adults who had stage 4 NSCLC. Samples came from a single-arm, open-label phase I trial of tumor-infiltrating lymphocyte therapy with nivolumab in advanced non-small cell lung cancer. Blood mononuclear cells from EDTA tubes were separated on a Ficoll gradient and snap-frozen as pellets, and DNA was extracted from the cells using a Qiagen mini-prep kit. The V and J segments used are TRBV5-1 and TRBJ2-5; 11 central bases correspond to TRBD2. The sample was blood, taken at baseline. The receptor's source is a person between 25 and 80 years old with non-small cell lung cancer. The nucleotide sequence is TGCGCCAGCTGCCAAACTAGCGGGGGAGGAGAGACCCAGTACTTC. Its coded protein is CASCQTSGGGETQYF.